These 2 T cell receptor beta chains share one sample of origin, sequenced in a study of shared clonotypes between healthy human individuals. Measured with immunoSEQ multiplex PCR; TCRdb has only the in-frame clones, and not every one. This sample yields fewer than 130,000 clones, of which around 71% are seen a single time; approximately 24% belongs to the top ten. Sequenced: memory CD8+ T cells sorted from blood. As for subset: CD45RO+ cells pooled with CCR7-negative TemRA cells. The origin of the receptors is a woman in her 30s in good health.

The genes are TRBV2 and TRBJ1-1; tentative D call: TRBD1 (5 bases). In germline, CDR1 is SNHLY, CDR2 FYNNEI. V shed 6 bases and J shed 3 bases, with 14 bases lying between them. The CDR3 totals 14 residues. CDR3 DNA sequence: TGTGCCAGCAGGGGGGACTTAGGGGACACTGAAGCTTTCTTT. Translating it yields CASRGDLGDTEAFF.

The chain joins TRBV6-1 to TRBJ2-7; 8 positions match TRBD2. The ends lost 4 bases at V and 7 bases at J; junction bases unmatched: 6. The CDR3 totals 13 residues. The germline V gene has CDR1 MNHNS and CDR2 SASEGT. DNA for the CDR3: TGTGCCAGCAGTGCCAGACTAGCGCTGGAGCAGTACTTC. Its translation is CASSARLALEQYF.